The TCR beta chain under discussion was sequenced for a study of blood T cell repertoires in COVID-19. Looked up from germline, CDR1 is KGHDR and CDR2 is SFDVKD. There are 17 residues in the CDR3. Losses at the gene ends were 4 bases for V and 9 bases for J; bases not matched to a gene: 12. Profiling relied on immunoSEQ multiplex PCR, and the TCRdb table lists in-frame clones only, not all of them. The sample carries approximately 220,000 clones, about 79% recorded once. Sequenced: PBMCs or T cells enriched from blood (not recorded which). The receptor was derived from a woman aged 40 to 49 with acute COVID-19. The gene calls are TRBV24-1 and TRBJ2-1, with 12 bases fitting TRBD2. CDR3 protein: CATSEIPLAGGIGEQFF. Here the CDR3 DNA reads TGTGCCACCAGTGAGATCCCCCTAGCGGGGGGGATCGGTGAGCAGTTCTTC.